This T cell receptor (beta chain) was obtained from a study of shared clonotypes between healthy human individuals. A single count supports this clone. Donation came from healthy HIV-negative adults that had no recent acute infections or vaccinations. The table came from immunoSEQ multiplex PCR; TCRdb's copy has only in-frame clones and leaves some out. The table shows about 2.3 million clones, with 85% to 95% occurring only once. The CDR3 extends over 16 amino acids. V lost 6 bases and J 1 base, leaving 18 bases between the germline ends. CDR1 is KGHSH, CDR2 LQKENI, per germline. The specimen sequenced was naive CD4+ T cells from PBMCs. The subset here: CD45RA+ positively selected. The TCR was taken from a man aged 18 to 35 in good health. Some clones in this sample may be carry-over from other donors' samples. The genes are TRBV18 and TRBJ2-5, with D possibly being TRBD1 or TRBD2 (5 bases each). This CDR3 is CASSRLGPPAQETQYF. The CDR3 coding sequence is TGTGCCAGCTCTCGATTGGGACCACCGGCCCAAGAGACCCAGTACTTC.